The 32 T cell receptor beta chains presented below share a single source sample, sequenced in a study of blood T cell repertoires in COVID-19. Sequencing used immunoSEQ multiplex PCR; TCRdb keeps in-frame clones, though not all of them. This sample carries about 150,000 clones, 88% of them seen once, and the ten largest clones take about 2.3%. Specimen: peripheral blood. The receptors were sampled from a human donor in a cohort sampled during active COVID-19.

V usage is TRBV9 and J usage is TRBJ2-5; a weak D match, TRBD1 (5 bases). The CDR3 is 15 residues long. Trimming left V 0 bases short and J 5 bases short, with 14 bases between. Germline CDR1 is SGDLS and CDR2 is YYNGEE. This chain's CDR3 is CASSVDARQPETQYF. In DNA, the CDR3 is TGTGCCAGCAGCGTAGATGCTAGACAGCCGGAGACCCAGTACTTC.

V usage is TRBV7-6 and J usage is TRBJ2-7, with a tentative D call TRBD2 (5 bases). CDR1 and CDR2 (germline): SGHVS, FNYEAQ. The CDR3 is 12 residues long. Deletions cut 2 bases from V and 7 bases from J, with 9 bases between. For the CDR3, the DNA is TGTGCCAGCAGCTTAATCGAGGGAGAGCAGTACTTC. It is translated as CASSLIEGEQYF.

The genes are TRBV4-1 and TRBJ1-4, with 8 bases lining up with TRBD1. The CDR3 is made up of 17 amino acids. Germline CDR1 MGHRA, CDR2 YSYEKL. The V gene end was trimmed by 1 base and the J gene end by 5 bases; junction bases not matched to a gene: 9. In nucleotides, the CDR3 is TGCGCCAGCAGCCAAGGATCGGGGACAGGTTACAATGAAAAACTGTTTTTT. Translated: CASSQGSGTGYNEKLFF.

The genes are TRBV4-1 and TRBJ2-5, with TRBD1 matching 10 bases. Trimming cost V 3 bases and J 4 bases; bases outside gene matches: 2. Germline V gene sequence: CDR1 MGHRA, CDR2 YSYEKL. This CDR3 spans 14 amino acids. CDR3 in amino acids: CASSQGTGVETQYF. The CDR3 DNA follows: TGCGCCAGCAGCCAGGGGACAGGGGTAGAGACCCAGTACTTC.

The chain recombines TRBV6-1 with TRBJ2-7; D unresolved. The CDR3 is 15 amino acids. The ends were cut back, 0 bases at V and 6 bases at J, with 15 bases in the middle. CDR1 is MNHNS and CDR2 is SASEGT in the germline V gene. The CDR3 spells CASSEASASTGEQYF. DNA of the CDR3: TGTGCCAGCAGTGAAGCATCCGCCAGCACGGGCGAGCAGTACTTC.

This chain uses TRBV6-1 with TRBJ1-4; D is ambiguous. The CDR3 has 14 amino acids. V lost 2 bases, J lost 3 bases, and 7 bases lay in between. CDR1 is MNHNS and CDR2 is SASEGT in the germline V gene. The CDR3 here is CASSELASNEKLFF. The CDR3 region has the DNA TGTGCCAGCAGTGAATTGGCCTCTAATGAAAAACTGTTTTTT.

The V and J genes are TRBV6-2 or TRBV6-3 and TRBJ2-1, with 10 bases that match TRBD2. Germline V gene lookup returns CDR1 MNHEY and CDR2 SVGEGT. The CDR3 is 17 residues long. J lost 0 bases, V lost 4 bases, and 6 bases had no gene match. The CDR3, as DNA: TGTGCCAGCAGTTTTAGAGCGGGGGGGAGCTCCTACAATGAGCAGTTCTTC. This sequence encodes CASSFRAGGSSYNEQFF.

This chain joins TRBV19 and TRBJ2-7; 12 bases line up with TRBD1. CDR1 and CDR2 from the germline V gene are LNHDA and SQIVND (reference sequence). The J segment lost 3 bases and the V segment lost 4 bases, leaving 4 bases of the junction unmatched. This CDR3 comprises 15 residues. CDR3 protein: CASSKGQGAIYEQYF. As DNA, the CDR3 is TGTGCCAGTAGTAAGGGACAGGGGGCAATCTACGAGCAGTACTTC.

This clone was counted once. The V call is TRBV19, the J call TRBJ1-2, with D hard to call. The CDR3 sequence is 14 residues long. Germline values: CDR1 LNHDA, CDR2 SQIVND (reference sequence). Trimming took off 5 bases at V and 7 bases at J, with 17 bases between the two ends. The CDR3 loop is CASSYRGRNRGYTF. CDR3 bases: TGTGCCAGTAGTTATCGGGGAAGGAATCGTGGCTACACCTTC.

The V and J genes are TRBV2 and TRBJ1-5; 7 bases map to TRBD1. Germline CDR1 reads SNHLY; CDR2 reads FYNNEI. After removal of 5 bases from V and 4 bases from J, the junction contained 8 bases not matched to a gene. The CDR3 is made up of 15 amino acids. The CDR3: CASSRETGVNQPQHF. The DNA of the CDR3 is TGTGCCAGCAGTAGGGAAACAGGGGTGAATCAGCCCCAGCATTTT. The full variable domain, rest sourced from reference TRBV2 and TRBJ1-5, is EPEVTQTPSHQVTQMGQEVILRCVPISNHLYFYWYRQILGQKVEFLVSFYNNEISEKSEIFDDQFSVERPDGSNFTLKIRSTKLEDSAMYFCASSRETGVNQPQHFGDGTRLSIL.

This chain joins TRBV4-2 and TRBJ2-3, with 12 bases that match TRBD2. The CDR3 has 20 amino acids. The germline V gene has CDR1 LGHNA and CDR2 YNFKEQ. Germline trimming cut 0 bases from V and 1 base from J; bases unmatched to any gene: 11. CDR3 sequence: CASSQDGRLAGGLGTDTQYF. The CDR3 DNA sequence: TGTGCCAGCAGCCAAGATGGTAGGCTAGCGGGGGGGCTTGGCACAGATACGCAGTATTTT.

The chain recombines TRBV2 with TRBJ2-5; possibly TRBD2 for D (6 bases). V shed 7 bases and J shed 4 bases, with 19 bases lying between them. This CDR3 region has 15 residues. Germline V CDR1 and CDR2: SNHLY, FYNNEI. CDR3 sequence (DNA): TGTGCCAGCAAGAAGAACACGGGACTGGGAGAGACCCAGTACTTC. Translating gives CASKKNTGLGETQYF.

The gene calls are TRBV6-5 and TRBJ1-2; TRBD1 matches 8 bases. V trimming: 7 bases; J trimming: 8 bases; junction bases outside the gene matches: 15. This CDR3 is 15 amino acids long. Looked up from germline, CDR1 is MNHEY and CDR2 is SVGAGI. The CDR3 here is CASTAGGGRLLGYTF. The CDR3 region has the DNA TGTGCCAGCACTGCAGGGGGCGGACGTCTGCTCGGCTACACCTTC.

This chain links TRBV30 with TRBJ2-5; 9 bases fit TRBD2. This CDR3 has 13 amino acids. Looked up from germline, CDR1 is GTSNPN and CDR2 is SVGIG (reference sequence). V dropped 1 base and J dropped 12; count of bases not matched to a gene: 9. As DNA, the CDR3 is TGTGCCTGGAGTGGCGGCGGGGGGGACCTCGAGTACTTC. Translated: CAWSGGGGDLEYF.

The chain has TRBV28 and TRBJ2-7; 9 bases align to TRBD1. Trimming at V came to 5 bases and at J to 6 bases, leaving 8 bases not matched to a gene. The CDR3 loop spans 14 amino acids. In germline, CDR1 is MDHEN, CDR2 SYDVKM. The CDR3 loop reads CASSGDRVSGEQYF. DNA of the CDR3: TGTGCCAGCAGTGGGGACAGGGTAAGCGGCGAGCAGTACTTC.

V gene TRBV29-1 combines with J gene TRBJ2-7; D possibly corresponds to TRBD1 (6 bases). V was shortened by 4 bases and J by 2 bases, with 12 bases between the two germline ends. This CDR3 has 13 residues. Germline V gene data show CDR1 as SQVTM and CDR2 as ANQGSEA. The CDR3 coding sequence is TGCAGCGTTGCTTTTCGACAGGCCTACGAGCAGTACTTC. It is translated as CSVAFRQAYEQYF.

CDR3 nucleotide sequence: TGTGCCAGCAGCCAGCCGCGGCTAGCGGGAGTAAGGGAGACCCAGTACTTC. It specifies CASSQPRLAGVRETQYF. V usage is TRBV14 and J usage is TRBJ2-5, with 10 bases aligning to TRBD2. The junction had 12 bases not matched to a gene; V was cut back by 3 bases and J by 5 bases. This CDR3 has 17 amino acids. Looked up from germline, CDR1 is SGHDN and CDR2 is FVKESK.

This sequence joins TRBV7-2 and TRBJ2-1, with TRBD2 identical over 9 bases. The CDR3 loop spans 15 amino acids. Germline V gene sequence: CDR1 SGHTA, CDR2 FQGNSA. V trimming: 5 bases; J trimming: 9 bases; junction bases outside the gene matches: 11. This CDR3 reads CASSPTGGRVSEQFF. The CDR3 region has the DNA TGTGCCAGCAGCCCCACGGGCGGGAGGGTGAGTGAGCAGTTCTTC.

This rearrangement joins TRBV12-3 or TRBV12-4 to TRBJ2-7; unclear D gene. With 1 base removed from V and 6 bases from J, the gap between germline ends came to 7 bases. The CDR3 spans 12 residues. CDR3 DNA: TGTGCCAGCAGTTTAGGAGGAAGCGAGCAGTACTTC. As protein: CASSLGGSEQYF.

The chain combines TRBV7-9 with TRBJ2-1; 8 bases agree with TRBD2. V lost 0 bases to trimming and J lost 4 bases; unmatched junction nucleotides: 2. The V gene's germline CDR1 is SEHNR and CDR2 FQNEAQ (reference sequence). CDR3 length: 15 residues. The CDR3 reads CASSLAASGYNEQFF. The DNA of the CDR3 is TGTGCCAGCAGCTTAGCGGCTAGCGGGTACAATGAGCAGTTCTTC.

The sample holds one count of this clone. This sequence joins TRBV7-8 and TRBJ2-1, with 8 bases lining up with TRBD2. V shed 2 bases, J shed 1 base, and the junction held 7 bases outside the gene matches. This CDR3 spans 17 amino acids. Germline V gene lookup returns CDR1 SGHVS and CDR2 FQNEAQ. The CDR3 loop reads CASSLFGRGASYNEQFF. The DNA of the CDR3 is TGTGCCAGCAGCTTATTCGGGCGGGGGGCGTCCTACAATGAGCAGTTCTTC.

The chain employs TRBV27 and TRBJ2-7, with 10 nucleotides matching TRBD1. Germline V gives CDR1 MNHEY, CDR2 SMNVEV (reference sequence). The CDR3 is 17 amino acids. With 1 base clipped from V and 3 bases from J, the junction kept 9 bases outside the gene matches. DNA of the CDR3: TGTGCCAGCAGTTTATTGGATGGGACAGGGGATTTCTACGAGCAGTACTTC. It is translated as CASSLLDGTGDFYEQYF.

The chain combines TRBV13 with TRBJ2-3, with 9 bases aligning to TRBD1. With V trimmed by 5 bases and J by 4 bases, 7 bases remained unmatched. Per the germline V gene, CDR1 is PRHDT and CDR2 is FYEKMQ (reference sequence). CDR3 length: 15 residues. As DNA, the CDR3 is TGTGCCAGCAGCCGCGGGACAGGGCGGCCAGATACGCAGTATTTT. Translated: CASSRGTGRPDTQYF. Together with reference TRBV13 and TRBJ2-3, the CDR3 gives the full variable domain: AAGVIQSPRHLIKEKRETATLKCYPIPRHDTVYWYQQGPGQDPQFLISFYEKMQSDKGSIPDRFSAQQFSDYHSELNMSSLELGDSALYFCASSRGTGRPDTQYFGPGTRLTVL.

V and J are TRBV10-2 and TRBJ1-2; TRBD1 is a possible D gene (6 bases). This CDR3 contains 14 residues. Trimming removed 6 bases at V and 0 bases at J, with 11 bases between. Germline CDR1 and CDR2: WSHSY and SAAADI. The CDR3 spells CASRGQNANYGYTF. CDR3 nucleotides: TGCGCCAGCAGAGGACAGAACGCTAACTATGGCTACACCTTC.

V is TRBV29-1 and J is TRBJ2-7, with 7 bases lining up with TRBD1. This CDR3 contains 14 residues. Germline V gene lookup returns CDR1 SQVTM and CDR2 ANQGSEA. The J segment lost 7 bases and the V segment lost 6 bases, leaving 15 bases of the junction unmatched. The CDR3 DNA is TGCAGCGTGACCGAATACAACAGGGGACGGGAGCAGTACTTC. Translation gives CSVTEYNRGREQYF.

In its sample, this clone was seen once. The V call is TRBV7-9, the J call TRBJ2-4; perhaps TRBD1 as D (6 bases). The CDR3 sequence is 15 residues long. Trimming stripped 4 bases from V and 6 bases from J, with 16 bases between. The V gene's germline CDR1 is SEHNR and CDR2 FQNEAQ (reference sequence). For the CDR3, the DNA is TGTGCCAGCAGCTACGGACAGAGAGAGTTAAACATTCAGTACTTC. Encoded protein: CASSYGQRELNIQYF.

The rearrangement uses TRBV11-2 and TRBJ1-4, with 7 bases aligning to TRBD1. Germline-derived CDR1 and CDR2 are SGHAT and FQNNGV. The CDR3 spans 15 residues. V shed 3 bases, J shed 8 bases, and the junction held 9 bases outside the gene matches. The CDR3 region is CASSFPGTEVEKLFF. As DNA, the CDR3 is TGTGCCAGCAGCTTCCCCGGGACAGAAGTCGAAAAACTGTTTTTT.

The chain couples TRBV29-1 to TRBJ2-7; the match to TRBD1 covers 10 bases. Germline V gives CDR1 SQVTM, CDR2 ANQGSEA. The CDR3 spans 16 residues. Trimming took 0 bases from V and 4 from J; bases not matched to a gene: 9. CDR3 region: CSVEDRDRGLSYEQYF. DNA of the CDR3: TGCAGCGTTGAAGATAGGGACAGGGGCTTGAGTTACGAGCAGTACTTC.

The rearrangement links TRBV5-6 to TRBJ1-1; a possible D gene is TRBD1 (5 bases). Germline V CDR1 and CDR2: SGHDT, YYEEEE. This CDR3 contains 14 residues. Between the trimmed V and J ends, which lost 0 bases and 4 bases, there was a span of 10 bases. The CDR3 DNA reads TGTGCCAGCAGCTTGGGGCGGGGGACCACTGAAGCTTTCTTT. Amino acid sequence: CASSLGRGTTEAFF.

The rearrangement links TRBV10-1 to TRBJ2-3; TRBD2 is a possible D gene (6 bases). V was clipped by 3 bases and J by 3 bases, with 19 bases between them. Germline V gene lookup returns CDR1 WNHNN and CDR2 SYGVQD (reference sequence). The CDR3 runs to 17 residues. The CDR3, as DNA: TGCGCCAGCAGTGAAGGGACTTACACCGGAGGTACAGATACGCAGTATTTT. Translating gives CASSEGTYTGGTDTQYF.

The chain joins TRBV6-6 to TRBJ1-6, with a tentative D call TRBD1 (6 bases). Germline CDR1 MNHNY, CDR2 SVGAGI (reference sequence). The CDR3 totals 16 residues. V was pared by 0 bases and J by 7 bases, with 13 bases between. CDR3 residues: CASSYSLRQENSPLHF. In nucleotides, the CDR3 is TGTGCCAGCAGTTACTCGTTAAGACAGGAGAATTCACCCCTCCACTTT.

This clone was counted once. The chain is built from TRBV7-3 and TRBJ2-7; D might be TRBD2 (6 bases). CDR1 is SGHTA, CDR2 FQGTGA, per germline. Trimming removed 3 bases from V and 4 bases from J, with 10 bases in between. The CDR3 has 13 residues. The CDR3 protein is CASSLRGGYEQYF. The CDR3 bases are TGTGCCAGCAGCTTGCGGGGCGGGTACGAGCAGTACTTC.